A selection of T cell receptor beta chains follows, all from one sample in a study of early T cells in non-severe SARS-CoV-2 infection. TCRdb called the 5' RACE reads again in MiXCR, with one record for every CDR3 protein. The table shows approximately 69,000 distinct CDR3 sequences, with roughly a tenth occurring only once. Sequenced material: whole blood. The source is an adult who was a healthcare worker with PCR-confirmed SARS-CoV-2 infection or an uninfected control (not recorded which). Each CDR3 is given with its conserved first and last residue. A D gene is named only where the DNA matches it firmly. Rows may omit the clone size; those that give it use once, few, many or a size class.

cdr3_nt | cdr3_aa | j_call | d_call | v_call | clone_size
TGTGCCAGCAGCGTAGGGCAAAGCGGAGACAATGAGCAGTTCTTC | CASSVGQSGDNEQFF | TRBJ2-1 | . | TRBV9 | once
TGTGCCAGCAGCCAGCGAGGTAGCGGACATCCAAACGAGCAGTACTTC | CASSQRGSGHPNEQYF | TRBJ2-7 | . | TRBV3-1 | .
TGTGCCAGCAGTTACTTCAGCCTGCATGGCTACACCTTC | CASSYFSLHGYTF | TRBJ1-2 | . | TRBV6-5 | many
TGTGCCAGCAGTGAATCTCTAGCGCGCCCCTACGAGCAGTACTTC | CASSESLARPYEQYF | TRBJ2-7 | . | TRBV25-1 | few
TGTGCCAGCAGTGAAGTGGCAGCACGCCTCAATCAGCCCCAGCATTTT | CASSEVAARLNQPQHF | TRBJ1-5 | . | TRBV6-1 | .
TGCAGCGTTGATAGGGTGGCAGACTCTAGCACAGATACGCAGTATTTT | CSVDRVADSSTDTQYF | TRBJ2-3 | . | TRBV29-1 | many
TGTGCCAGCACCCGGACTAGCGGGAGGGCCGTCGAGCAGTACTTC | CASTRTSGRAVEQYF | TRBJ2-7 | TRBD2 | TRBV6-6 | many
TGTGCCAGCAGTCACGACACTAGCGGGGGGGCAGTTACGCAGTATTTT | CASSHDTSGGAVTQYF | TRBJ2-3 | TRBD2 | TRBV7-8 | .
TGTGCCAGCAGTGATCCCCGACAGGTAACCACAGATACGCAGTATTTT | CASSDPRQVTTDTQYF | TRBJ2-3 | . | TRBV6-1 | .
TGCAGTGCTAGCGGGCCTGACCCGAACACCGGGGAGCTGTTTTTT | CSASGPDPNTGELFF | TRBJ2-2 | . | TRBV20-1 | few
TGCAGTGCTAAAGATAAAGAGACCCAGTACTTC | CSAKDKETQYF | TRBJ2-5 | . | TRBV20-1 | .
TGCAGCGTTAAAGACAGGGGCAGGGCTGAAGCTTTCTTT | CSVKDRGRAEAFF | TRBJ1-1 | TRBD1 | TRBV29-1 | many
TGCAGTGCAGAAGGACTAGAATACAACAATGAGCAGTTCTTC | CSAEGLEYNNEQFF | TRBJ2-1 | TRBD2 | TRBV20-1 | few
TGTGCCAGCAGTTTATACGGCGGGGCAGGGTTACAAGAGACCCAGTACTTC | CASSLYGGAGLQETQYF | TRBJ2-5 | . | TRBV27 | many
TGTGCCAGCAGTTTGGACAGGGATTCCTACGAGCAGTACTTC | CASSLDRDSYEQYF | TRBJ2-7 | TRBD1 | TRBV6-6 | many
TGTGCCAGCAGCCTGGGTAGCGGAGGCGGCTACACCTTC | CASSLGSGGGYTF | TRBJ1-2 | . | TRBV7-9 | many
TGTGCCAGCAGTCCCCCGCAGGGGAGGGACGAGCAGTACTTC | CASSPPQGRDEQYF | TRBJ2-7 | . | TRBV28 | many
TGTGCCAGCAGCCCTGACAGGGGGCCCGGGGAGCTGTTTTTT | CASSPDRGPGELFF | TRBJ2-2 | TRBD1 | TRBV7-2 | many
TGTGCCAGCAGCTCGCGTAGGACTGCGGCCAAAAACATTCAGTACTTC | CASSSRRTAAKNIQYF | TRBJ2-4 | . | TRBV5-6 | .
TGTGCCAGCAGCAAAGGACTTTTGAGATACGAGCAGTACTTC | CASSKGLLRYEQYF | TRBJ2-7 | . | TRBV21-1 | few
TGTGCCTGGAGTGCGCGGACCGGGGCATACTACGAGCAGTACTTC | CAWSARTGAYYEQYF | TRBJ2-7 | . | TRBV30 | few
TGCGCCAGCAGCCTACAGACGGGGGCGTCCTACGAGCAGTACTTC | CASSLQTGASYEQYF | TRBJ2-7 | . | TRBV5-1 | many
TGTGCCAGCAGCTTGGGGTTTGGCGGAAACTCCTATACGCAGTATTTT | CASSLGFGGNSYTQYF | TRBJ2-3 | . | TRBV5-6 | .
TGCAGCGTCGATGGGACAGGGCTTTATGGCTACACCTTC | CSVDGTGLYGYTF | TRBJ1-2 | TRBD1 | TRBV29-1 | many
TGCAGCGCCAGCGGGAGGGCCTACGAGCAGTACTTC | CSASGRAYEQYF | TRBJ2-7 | TRBD2 | TRBV29-1 | few
TGTGCCAGCAGTCGGACAGGGGCGGGCGCCGGGGAGCTGTTTTTT | CASSRTGAGAGELFF | TRBJ2-2 | TRBD1 | TRBV6-5 | many
TGTGCCAGCAACACGGGAGGGCCTGGAACTTTCGGTGAGCAGTTCTTC | CASNTGGPGTFGEQFF | TRBJ2-1 | TRBD2 | TRBV27 | .
TGCAGCGTTGAAGACGCGGGGAATGAAAAACTGTTTTTT | CSVEDAGNEKLFF | TRBJ1-4 | . | TRBV29-1 | many
TGTGCCAGCAGTGAACGGGGGGCCTACAATGAGCAGTTCTTC | CASSERGAYNEQFF | TRBJ2-1 | TRBD2 | TRBV2 | once
TGTGCCAGTAGTGGAGCGGGGGGCCTCTCCTACGAGCAGTACTTC | CASSGAGGLSYEQYF | TRBJ2-7 | TRBD2 | TRBV19 | many
TGCAGTGCCAGCGAGGCGGGAGGCGGCCAAGAGACCCAGTACTTC | CSASEAGGGQETQYF | TRBJ2-5 | TRBD2 | TRBV20-1 | many
TGTGCCAGCAGTTACCAGGCTAGCACAGATACGCAGTATTTT | CASSYQASTDTQYF | TRBJ2-3 | . | TRBV6-5 | many
TGTGCCAGCAGCCGTACCTTCGGGGTGAGGGAGCAGTACTTC | CASSRTFGVREQYF | TRBJ2-7 | . | TRBV28 | many
TGCAGTGCTCGGAGCCCGGCTTTAAGCTCCTACGAGCAGTACTTC | CSARSPALSSYEQYF | TRBJ2-7 | . | TRBV20-1 | many
TGTGCCAGCAAAACCCTAAGGACTAGCGGGAGTACCTACGAGCAGTACTTC | CASKTLRTSGSTYEQYF | TRBJ2-7 | TRBD2 | TRBV2 | few
TGTGCCAGCAGCTCCTCCGGGACTAGCGGAGATACGCAGTATTTT | CASSSSGTSGDTQYF | TRBJ2-3 | TRBD2 | TRBV5-6 | many
TGTGCCAGCAGGAGTGGGACAGGGAGTAACGGGGAGCTGTTTTTT | CASRSGTGSNGELFF | TRBJ2-2 | TRBD1 | TRBV3-1 | many
TGTGCCAGCAGTGAAGGGGCCCACACTGAAGCTTTCTTT | CASSEGAHTEAFF | TRBJ1-1 | . | TRBV25-1 | .
TGTGCCAGCAGCCCGCGGACTAGAACGGAGACCCAGTACTTC | CASSPRTRTETQYF | TRBJ2-5 | TRBD2 | TRBV11-2 | many
TGTGCCAGCAGTAGAACAGGGCCAACCGATGAGCAGTTCTTC | CASSRTGPTDEQFF | TRBJ2-1 | . | TRBV6-5 | many
TGTGCCAGCAGCTCTGGACTTTCTGGCACCGGGGAGCTGTTTTTT | CASSSGLSGTGELFF | TRBJ2-2 | . | TRBV7-9 | many
TGTGCCAGCAGCCACCTCAAGGGGGGGGCTGGGCACACTGAAGCTTTCTTT | CASSHLKGGAGHTEAFF | TRBJ1-1 | . | TRBV3-1 | many
TGCAGCGGGAATAGCGGGGTTTCCTACAATGAGCAGTTCTTC | CSGNSGVSYNEQFF | TRBJ2-1 | TRBD2 | TRBV29-1 | .